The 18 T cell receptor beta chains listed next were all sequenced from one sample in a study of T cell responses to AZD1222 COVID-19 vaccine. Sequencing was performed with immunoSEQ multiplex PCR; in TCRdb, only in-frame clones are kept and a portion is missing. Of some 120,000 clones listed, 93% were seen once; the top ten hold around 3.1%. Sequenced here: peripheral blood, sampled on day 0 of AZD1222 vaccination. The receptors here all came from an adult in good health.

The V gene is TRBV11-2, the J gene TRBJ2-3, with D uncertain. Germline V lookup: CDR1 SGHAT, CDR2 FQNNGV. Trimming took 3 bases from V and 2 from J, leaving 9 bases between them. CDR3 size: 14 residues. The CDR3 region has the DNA TGTGCCAGCAGCTTCGGAAGAGCCACAGATACGCAGTATTTT. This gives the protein CASSFGRATDTQYF.

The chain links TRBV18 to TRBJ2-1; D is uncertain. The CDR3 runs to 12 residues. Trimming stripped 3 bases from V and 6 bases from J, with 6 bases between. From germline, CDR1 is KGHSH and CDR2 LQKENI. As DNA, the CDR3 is TGTGCCAGCTCACCCATCGGCAATGAGCAGTTCTTC. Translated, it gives CASSPIGNEQFF.

CDR3 amino acids: CASSRYGGTQETQYF. CDR3 bases: TGTGCCAGCAGTCGCTATGGGGGCACCCAAGAGACCCAGTACTTC. The V and J genes are TRBV5-5 and TRBJ2-5, with D possibly matching TRBD1 (6 bases). Germline V gives CDR1 SGHKS, CDR2 YYEKEE (reference sequence). CDR3 length equals 15 residues. Trimming pared 5 bases from V and 1 base from J, leaving 15 bases between.

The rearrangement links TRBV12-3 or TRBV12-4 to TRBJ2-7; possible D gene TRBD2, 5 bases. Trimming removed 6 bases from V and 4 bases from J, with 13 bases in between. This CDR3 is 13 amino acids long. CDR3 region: CASSLKAGYEQYF. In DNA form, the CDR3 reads TGTGCCAGCAGCCTAAAGGCGGGTTACGAGCAGTACTTC.

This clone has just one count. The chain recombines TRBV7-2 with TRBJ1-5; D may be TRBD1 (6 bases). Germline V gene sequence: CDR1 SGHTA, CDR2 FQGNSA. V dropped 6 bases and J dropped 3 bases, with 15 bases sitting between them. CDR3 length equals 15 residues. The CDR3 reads CASSLLGQTNQPQHF. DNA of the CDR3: TGTGCCAGCAGTCTCCTTGGACAGACCAATCAGCCCCAGCATTTT.

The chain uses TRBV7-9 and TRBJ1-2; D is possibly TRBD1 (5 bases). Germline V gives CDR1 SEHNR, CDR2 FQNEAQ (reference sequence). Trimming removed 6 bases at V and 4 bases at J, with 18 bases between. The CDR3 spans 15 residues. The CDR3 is CASSSFKQVGYGYTF. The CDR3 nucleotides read TGTGCCAGCAGTTCCTTTAAACAGGTTGGCTATGGCTACACCTTC.

This CDR3 is CASSVTGITEAFF. CDR3 nucleotide sequence: TGTGCCAGCAGTGTCACAGGGATCACTGAAGCTTTCTTT. This chain joins TRBV9 and TRBJ1-1; possible D gene TRBD1, 6 bases. Germline V lookup: CDR1 SGDLS, CDR2 YYNGEE. With 5 bases removed from V and 4 bases from J, the gap between germline ends came to 12 bases. This CDR3 has 13 amino acids. Full variable domain (outside the CDR3, taken from reference TRBV9 and TRBJ1-1): DSGVTQTPKHLITATGQRVTLRCSPRSGDLSVYWYQQSLDQGLQFLIQYYNGEERAKGNILERFSAQQFPDLHSELNLSSLELGDSALYFCASSVTGITEAFFGQGTRLTVV.

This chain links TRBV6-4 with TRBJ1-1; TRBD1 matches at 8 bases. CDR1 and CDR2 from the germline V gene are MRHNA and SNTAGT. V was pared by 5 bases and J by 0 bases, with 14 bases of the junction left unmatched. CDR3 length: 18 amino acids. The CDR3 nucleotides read TGTGCCAGCAGTAACAGGGGGTTGAGGGATGGGATGAACACTGAAGCTTTCTTT. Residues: CASSNRGLRDGMNTEAFF.

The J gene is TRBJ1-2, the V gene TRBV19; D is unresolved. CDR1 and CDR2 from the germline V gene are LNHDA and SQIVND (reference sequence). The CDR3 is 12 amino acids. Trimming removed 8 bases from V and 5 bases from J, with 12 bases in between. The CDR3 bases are TGTGCCAGTGCTACTCGAAATTATGGCTACACCTTC. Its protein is CASATRNYGYTF. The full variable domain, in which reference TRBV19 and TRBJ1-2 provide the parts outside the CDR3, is DGGITQSPKYLFRKEGQNVTLSCEQNLNHDAMYWYRQDPGQGLRLIYYSQIVNDFQKGDIAEGYSVSREKKESFPLTVTSAQKNPTAFYLCASATRNYGYTFGSGTRLTVV.

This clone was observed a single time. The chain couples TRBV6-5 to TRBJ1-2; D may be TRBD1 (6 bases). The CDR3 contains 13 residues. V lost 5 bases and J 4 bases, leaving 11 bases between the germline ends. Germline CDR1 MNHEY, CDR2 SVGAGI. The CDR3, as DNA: TGTGCCAGCAGTCCCGCAGGGGTCTATGGCTACACCTTC. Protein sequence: CASSPAGVYGYTF.

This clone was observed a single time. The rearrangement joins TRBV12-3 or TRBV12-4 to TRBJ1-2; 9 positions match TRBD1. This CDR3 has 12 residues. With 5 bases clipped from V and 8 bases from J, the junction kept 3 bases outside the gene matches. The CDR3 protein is CASSQGQGGYTF. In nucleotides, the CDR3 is TGTGCCAGCAGTCAGGGACAGGGCGGCTACACCTTC.

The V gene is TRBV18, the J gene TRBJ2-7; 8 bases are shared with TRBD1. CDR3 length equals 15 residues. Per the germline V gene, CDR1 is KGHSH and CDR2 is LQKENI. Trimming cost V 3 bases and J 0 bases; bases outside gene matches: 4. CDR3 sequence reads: CASSPRQGHSYEQYF. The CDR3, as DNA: TGTGCCAGCTCACCCAGACAGGGGCACTCCTACGAGCAGTACTTC.

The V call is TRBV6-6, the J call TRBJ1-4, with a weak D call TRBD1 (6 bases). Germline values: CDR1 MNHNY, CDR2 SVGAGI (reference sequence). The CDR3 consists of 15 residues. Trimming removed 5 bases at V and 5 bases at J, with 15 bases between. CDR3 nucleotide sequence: TGTGCCAGCAGTCCCGGACAGACCCTCAATGAAAAACTGTTTTTT. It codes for CASSPGQTLNEKLFF.

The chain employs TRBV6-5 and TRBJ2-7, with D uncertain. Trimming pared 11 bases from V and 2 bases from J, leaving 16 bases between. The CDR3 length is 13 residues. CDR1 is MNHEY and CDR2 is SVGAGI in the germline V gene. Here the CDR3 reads CAAGSVGPYEQYF. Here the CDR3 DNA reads TGTGCCGCAGGCTCGGTCGGACCCTACGAGCAGTACTTC.

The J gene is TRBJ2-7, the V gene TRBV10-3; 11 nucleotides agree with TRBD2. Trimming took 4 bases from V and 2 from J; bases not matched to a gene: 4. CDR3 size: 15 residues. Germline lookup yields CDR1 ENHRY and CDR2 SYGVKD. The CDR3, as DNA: TGTGCCATCAGTGTGACTAGCGGGGCCCCCTACGAGCAGTACTTC. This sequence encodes CAISVTSGAPYEQYF.

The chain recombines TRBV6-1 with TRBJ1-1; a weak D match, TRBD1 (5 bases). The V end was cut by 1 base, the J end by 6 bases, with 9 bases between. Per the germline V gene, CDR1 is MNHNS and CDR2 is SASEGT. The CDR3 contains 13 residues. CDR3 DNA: TGTGCCAGCAGTGAAGTGGGGGGGGCTGAAGCTTTCTTT. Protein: CASSEVGGAEAFF.

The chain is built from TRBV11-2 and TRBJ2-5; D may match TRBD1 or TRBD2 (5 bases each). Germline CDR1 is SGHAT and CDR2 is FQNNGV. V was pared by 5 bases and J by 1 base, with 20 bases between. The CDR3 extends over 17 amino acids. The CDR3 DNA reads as TGTGCCAGCAGCCCCTCCCCGGGTTGGGGGTCCCAAGAGACCCAGTACTTC. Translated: CASSPSPGWGSQETQYF.

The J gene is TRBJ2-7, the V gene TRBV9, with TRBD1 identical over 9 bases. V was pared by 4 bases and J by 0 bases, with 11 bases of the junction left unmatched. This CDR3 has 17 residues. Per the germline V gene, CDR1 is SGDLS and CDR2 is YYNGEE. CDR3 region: CASSPYGTGKSSYEQYF. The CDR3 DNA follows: TGTGCCAGCAGCCCCTACGGGACAGGGAAAAGCTCCTACGAGCAGTACTTC.